This T cell receptor beta chain was profiled in a study of T-cell memory formation after mild COVID-19. As for the study in general: Most TCR clusters belonged to a single donor. General study points: Shrinking CD4+ clones resided mostly in CM and EM, and CD8+ ones in EMRA. Day 15 to 85 contracting clones showed balanced CD4/CD8; later expanders leaned CD4+. Pre-infection memory contained some responding clones, which suggested that cross-reactive memory had joined.

A remark on this clonotype: Its specificity is unknown.

Trimming pared 4 bases from V and 4 bases from J, leaving 13 bases between. The CDR3 extends over 14 amino acids. Germline V gene lookup returns CDR1 SGHVS and CDR2 FNYEAQ. MiXCR, run by TCRdb on the 5' RACE reads, gives a single entry per CDR3 protein. The sample contains 250,000 to 300,000 distinct CDR3 sequences, about a sixth of which appear only once. The TCR was taken from a man between 18 and 35 years old who had mild COVID-19 (a few samples of this study predate the infection). Cell type and time point are not known. This chain connects TRBV7-6 to TRBJ2-5, with a possible D match to TRBD1 (6 bases). The specimen was PBMCs or a T cell subset sorted from them (not recorded which). The CDR3 DNA reads as TGTGCCAGCAGCTCACAAGGGGGTAGAGAGACCCAGTACTTC. The encoded protein is CASSSQGGRETQYF.